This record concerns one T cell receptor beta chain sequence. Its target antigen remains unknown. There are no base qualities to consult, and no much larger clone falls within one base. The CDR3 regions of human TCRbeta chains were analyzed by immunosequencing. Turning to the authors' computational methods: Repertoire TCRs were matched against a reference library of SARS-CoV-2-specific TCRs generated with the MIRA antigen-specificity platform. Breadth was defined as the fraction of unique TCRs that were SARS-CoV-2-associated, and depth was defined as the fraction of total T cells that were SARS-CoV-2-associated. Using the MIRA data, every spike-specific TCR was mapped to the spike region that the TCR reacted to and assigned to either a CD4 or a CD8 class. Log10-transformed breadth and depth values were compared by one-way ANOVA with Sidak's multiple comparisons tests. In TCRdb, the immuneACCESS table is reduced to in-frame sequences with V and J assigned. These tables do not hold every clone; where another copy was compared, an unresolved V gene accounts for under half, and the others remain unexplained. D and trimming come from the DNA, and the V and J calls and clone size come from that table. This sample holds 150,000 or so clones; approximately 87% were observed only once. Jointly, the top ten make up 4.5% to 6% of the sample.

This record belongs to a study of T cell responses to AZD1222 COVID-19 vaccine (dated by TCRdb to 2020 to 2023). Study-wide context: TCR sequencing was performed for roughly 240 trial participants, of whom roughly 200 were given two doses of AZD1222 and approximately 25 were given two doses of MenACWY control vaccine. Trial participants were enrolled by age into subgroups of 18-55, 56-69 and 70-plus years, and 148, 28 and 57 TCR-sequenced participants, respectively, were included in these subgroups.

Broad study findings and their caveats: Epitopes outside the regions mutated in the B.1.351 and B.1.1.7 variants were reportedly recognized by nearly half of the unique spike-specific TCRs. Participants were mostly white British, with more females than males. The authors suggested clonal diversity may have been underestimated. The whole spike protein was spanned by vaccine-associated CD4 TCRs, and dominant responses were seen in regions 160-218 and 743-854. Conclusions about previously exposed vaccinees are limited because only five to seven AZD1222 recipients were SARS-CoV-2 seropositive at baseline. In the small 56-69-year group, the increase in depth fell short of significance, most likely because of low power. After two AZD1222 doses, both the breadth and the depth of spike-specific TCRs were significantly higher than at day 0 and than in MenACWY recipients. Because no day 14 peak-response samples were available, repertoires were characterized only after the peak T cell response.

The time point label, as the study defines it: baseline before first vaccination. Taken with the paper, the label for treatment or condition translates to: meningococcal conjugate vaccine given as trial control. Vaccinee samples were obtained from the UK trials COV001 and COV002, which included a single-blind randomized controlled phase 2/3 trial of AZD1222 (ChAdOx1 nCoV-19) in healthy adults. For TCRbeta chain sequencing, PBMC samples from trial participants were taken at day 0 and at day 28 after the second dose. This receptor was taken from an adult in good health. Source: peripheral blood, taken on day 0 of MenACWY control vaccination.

Read as DNA, the sequence is TGTGCCAGCAGCTTATTCAGGGGAGCTAACTACGAGCAGTACTTC. This sequence encodes CASSLFRGANYEQYF. The sequence joins TRBV7-2 to TRBJ2-7; the D segment could be TRBD1, given 6 matching bases. The CDR3 numbers 15 residues from cysteine through phenylalanine. The only DNA kept is the CDR3, 45 bases in frame from the first base. The germline V gene gives CDR1 as SGHTA and CDR2 as FQGNSA. Between the V and J ends, shortened by 2 bases and 3 bases respectively, the junction contains 14 bases.